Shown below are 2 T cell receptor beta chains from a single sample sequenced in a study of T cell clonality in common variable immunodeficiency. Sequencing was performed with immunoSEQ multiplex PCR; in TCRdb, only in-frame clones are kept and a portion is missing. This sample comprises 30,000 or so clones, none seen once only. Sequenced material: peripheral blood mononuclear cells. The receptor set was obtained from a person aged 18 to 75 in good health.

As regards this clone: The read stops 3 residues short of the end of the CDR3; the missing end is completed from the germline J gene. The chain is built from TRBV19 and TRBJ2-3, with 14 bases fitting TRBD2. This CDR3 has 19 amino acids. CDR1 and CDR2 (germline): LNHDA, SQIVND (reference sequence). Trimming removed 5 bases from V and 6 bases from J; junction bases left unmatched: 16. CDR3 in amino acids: CASSPPRTSGGSRRDTQYF. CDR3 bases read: TGTGCCAGTAGTCCCCCCCGGACTAGCGGGGGGTCCCGCCGGGATACG.

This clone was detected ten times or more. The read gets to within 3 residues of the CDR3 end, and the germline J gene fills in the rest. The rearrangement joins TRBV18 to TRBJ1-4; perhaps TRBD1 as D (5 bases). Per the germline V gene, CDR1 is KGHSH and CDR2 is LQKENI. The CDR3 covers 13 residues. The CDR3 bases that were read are TGTGCCAGCTCACAGGGGTATAATTCACCA. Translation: CASSQGYNSP. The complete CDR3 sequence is CASSQGYNSPLFF.